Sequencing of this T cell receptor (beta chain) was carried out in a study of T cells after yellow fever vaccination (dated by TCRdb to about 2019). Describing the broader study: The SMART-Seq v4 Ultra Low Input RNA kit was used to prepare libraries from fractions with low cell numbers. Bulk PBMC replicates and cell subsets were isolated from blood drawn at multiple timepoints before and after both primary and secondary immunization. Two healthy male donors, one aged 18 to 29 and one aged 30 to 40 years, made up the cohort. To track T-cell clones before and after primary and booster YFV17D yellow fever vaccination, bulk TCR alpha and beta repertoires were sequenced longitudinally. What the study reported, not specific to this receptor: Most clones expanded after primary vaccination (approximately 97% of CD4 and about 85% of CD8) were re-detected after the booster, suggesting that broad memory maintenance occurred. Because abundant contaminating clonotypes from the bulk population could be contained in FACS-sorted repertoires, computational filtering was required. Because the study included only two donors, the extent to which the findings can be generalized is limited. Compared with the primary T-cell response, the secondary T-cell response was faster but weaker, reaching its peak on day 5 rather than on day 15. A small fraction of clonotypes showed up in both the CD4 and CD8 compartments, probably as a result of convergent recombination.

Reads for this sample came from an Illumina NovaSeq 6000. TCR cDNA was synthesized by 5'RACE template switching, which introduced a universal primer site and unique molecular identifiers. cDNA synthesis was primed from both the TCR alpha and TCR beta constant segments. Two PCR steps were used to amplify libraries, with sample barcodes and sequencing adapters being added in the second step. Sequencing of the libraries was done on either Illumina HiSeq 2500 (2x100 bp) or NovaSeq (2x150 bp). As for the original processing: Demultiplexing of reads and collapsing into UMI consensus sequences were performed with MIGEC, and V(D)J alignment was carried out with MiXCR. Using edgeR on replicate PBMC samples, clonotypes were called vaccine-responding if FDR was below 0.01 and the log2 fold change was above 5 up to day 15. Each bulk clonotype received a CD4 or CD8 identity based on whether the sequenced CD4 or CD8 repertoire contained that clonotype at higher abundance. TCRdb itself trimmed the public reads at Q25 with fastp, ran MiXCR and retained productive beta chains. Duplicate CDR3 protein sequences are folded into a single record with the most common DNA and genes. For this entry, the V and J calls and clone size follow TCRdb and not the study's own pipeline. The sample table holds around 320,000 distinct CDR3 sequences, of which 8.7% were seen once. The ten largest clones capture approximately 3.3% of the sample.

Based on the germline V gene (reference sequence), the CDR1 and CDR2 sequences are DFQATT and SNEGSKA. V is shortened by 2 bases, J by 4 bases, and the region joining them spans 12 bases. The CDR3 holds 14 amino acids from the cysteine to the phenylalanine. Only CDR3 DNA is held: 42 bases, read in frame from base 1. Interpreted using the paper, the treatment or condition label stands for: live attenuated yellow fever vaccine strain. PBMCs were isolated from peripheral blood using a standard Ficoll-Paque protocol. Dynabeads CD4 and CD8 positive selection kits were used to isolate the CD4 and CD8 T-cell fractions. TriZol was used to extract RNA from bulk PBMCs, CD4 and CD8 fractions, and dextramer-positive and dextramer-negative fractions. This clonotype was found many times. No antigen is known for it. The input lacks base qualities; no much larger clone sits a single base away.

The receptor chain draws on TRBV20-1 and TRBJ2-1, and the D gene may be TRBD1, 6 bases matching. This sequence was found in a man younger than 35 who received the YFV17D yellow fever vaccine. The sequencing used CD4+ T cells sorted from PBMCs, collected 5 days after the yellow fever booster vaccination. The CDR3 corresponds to CSARQGPAYNEQFF. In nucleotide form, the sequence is TGCAGTGCTAGACAGGGGCCAGCATACAATGAGCAGTTCTTC.